This T cell receptor (beta chain) was found in a study of T cell repertoires in cytomegalovirus infection. Study-level background: Based on public TCR beta signatures, there were indications of CMV infection and of a matching HLA type.

With 3 bases removed from V and 2 bases from J, the gap between germline ends came to 8 bases. This CDR3 is 14 amino acids long. This clonotype has a count of ten or more. Its antigen is unidentified. General study findings and limits: It was HLA-C-restricted CMV-specific TCR beta clonotypes that dominated the response ex vivo. The study identified carriers of CMV plus the relevant HLA from cumulative public TCR beta family frequency.

TCRdb reprocessed the reads with MiXCR, giving one entry per CDR3 protein. Seen here are 100,000 to 150,000 distinct CDR3 sequences, roughly 8.2% observed once, and the top ten hold 10%. The sample comprised PBMCs. The clonotype originates from a human donor in good health (CMV status not recorded). Some clones in this sample may be carry-over from other donors' samples. The chain joins TRBV12-3 or TRBV12-4 to TRBJ2-1; a weak D match, TRBD1 (5 bases). This CDR3 is CASSFDRTYNEQFF. Here the CDR3 DNA reads TGTGCCAGCAGTTTCGACAGAACCTACAATGAGCAGTTCTTC.